Included here is one T cell receptor beta chain sequence, with context. Authors' analysis steps: Scientists estimated how many nucleated cells there were by amplifying reference gene primers. Profiling relied on immunoSEQ multiplex PCR, and the TCRdb table lists in-frame clones only, not all of them. From that table come the V and J calls and clone size; the DNA was used to work out D and trimming. This sample has some 140,000 clones, with 80% to 85% found just once. The data originate from a study of blood T cell repertoires in COVID-19. For the study at large: Whether acute or convalescent, the COVID-19 samples came from the United States, Italy and Spain.

The V segment lost 6 bases and the J segment 2 bases; nucleotides outside the gene matches: 1. The germline CDR1 and CDR2 sequences are WSHSY and SAAADI. This CDR3 spans 13 amino acids. The gene calls are TRBV10-2 and TRBJ2-1, with TRBD2 identical over 7 bases. Sequenced sample: peripheral blood. This clonotype was obtained from a man in his fifties or sixties with acute or convalescent COVID-19. The CDR3 here is CASRAGAYNEQFF. As DNA, the CDR3 is TGCGCCAGCAGGGCGGGAGCCTACAATGAGCAGTTCTTC.